This T cell receptor (beta chain) came from a study of blood T cell repertoires in COVID-19. Profiling relied on immunoSEQ multiplex PCR, and the TCRdb table lists in-frame clones only, not all of them. The table has about 330,000 clones, approximately 84% seen once. Per the germline V gene, CDR1 is MDHEN and CDR2 is SYDVKM. The CDR3 totals 15 residues. Between the trimmed V and J ends, which lost 10 bases and 9 bases, there was a span of 28 bases. The J gene is TRBJ2-7, the V gene TRBV28, with D possibly TRBD2 on 5 matching bases. Material: PBMCs or T cells enriched from blood (not recorded which). The receptor's source is a woman in her twenties or thirties who had recovered from COVID-19. CDR3 region: CATTHREPSGWVQYF. CDR3 nucleotide sequence: TGTGCCACCACCCACCGGGAACCCTCCGGTTGGGTGCAGTACTTC.